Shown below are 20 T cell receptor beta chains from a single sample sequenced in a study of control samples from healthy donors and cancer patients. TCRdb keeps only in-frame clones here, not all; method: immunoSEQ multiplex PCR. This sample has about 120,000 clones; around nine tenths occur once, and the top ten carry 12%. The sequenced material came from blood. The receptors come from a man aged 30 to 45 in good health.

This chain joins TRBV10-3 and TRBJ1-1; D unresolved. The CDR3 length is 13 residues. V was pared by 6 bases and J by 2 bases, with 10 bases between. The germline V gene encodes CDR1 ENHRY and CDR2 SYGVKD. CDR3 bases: TGTGCCATCAGGCGGGAGATTAACACTGAAGCTTTCTTT. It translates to CAIRREINTEAFF.

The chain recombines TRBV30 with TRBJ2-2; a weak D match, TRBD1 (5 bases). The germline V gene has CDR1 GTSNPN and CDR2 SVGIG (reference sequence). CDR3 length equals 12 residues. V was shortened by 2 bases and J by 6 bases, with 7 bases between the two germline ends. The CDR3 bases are TGTGCCTGGAGTAGGGGTCCCGGGGAGCTGTTTTTT. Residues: CAWSRGPGELFF. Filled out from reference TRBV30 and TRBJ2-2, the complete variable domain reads SQTIHQWPATLVQPVGSPLSLECTVEGTSNPNLYWYRQAAGRGLQLLFYSVGIGQISSEVPQNLSASRPQDRQFILSSKKLLLSDSGFYLCAWSRGPGELFFGEGSRLTVL.

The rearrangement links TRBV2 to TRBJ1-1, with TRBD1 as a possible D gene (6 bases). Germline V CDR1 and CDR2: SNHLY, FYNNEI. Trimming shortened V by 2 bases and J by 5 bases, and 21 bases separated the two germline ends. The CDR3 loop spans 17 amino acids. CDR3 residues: CASSERAGSGVSTEAFF. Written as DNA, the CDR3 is TGTGCCAGCAGTGAAAGGGCAGGCTCAGGGGTTAGTACTGAAGCTTTCTTT.

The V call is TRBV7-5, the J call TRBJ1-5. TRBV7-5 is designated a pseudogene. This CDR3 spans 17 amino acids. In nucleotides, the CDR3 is TGTGTCAGAAGCTTAGATTGGGTAAGCTATAGCAATCAGCCCCAGCATTTT. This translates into CVRSLDWVSYSNQPQHF.

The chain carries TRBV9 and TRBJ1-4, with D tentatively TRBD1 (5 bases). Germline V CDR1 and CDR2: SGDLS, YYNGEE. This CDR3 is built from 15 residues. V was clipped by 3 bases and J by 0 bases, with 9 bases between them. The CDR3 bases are TGTGCCAGCAGCGCCACGGGGGCAACTAATGAAAAACTGTTTTTT. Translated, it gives CASSATGATNEKLFF.

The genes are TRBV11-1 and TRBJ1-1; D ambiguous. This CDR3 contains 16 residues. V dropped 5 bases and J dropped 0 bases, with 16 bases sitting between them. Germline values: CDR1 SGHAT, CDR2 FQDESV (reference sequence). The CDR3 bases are TGTGCCAGCAGCCCTGGAGACCTACTTATGAACACTGAAGCTTTCTTT. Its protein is CASSPGDLLMNTEAFF.

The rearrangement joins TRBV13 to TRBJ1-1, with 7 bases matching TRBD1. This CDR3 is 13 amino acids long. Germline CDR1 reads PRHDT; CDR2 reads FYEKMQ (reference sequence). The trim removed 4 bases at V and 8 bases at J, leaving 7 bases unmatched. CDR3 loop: CASSSKQGREAFF. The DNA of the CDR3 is TGTGCCAGCAGCTCGAAACAGGGGCGGGAAGCTTTCTTT. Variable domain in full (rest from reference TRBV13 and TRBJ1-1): AAGVIQSPRHLIKEKRETATLKCYPIPRHDTVYWYQQGPGQDPQFLISFYEKMQSDKGSIPDRFSAQQFSDYHSELNMSSLELGDSALYFCASSSKQGREAFFGQGTRLTVV.

The CDR3 region has the DNA TGTGCCAGCACCATTACAGAGAACACTGAAGCTTTCTTT. Its translation: CASTITENTEAFF. This chain connects TRBV6-6 to TRBJ1-1; D is unclear. V lost 7 bases to trimming and J lost 1 base, with 10 bases between them. Germline CDR1 and CDR2: MNHNY and SVGAGI (reference sequence). The CDR3 contains 13 residues.

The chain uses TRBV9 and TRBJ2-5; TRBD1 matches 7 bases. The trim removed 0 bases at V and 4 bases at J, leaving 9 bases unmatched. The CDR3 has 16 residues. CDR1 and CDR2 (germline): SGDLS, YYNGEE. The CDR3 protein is CASSVGGGGFLETQYF. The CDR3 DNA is TGTGCCAGCAGCGTAGGAGGGGGCGGATTCTTAGAGACCCAGTACTTC. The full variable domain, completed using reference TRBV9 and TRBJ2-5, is DSGVTQTPKHLITATGQRVTLRCSPRSGDLSVYWYQQSLDQGLQFLIQYYNGEERAKGNILERFSAQQFPDLHSELNLSSLELGDSALYFCASSVGGGGFLETQYFGPGTRLLVL.

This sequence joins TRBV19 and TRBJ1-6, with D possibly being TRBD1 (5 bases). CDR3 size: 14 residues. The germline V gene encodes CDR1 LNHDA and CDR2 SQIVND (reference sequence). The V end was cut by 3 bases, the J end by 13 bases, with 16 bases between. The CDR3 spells CASSIGSRGSPLHF. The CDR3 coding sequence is TGTGCCAGTAGTATTGGAAGCCGGGGCTCGCCCCTCCACTTT. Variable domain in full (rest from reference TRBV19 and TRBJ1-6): DGGITQSPKYLFRKEGQNVTLSCEQNLNHDAMYWYRQDPGQGLRLIYYSQIVNDFQKGDIAEGYSVSREKKESFPLTVTSAQKNPTAFYLCASSIGSRGSPLHFGNGTRLTVT.

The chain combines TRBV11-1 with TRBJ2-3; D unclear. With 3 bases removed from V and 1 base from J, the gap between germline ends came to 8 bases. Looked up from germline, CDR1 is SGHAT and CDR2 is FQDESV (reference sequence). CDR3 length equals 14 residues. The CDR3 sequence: CASSLKEGTDTQYF. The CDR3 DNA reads TGTGCCAGCAGCTTGAAAGAGGGCACAGATACGCAGTATTTT.

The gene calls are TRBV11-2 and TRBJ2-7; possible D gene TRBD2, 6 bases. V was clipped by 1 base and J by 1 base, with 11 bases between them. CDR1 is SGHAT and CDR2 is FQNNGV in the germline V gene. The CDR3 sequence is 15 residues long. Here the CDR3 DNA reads TGTGCCAGCAGCTTAGGGAGGGCAGTATCCTACGAGCAGTACGTC. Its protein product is CASSLGRAVSYEQYV.

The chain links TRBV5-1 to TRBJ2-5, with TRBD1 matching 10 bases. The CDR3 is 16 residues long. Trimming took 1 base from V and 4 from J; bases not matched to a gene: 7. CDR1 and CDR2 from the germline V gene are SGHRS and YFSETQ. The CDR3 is CASSLQGTGDGETQYF. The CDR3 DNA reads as TGCGCCAGCAGCTTGCAAGGGACAGGGGACGGAGAGACCCAGTACTTC.

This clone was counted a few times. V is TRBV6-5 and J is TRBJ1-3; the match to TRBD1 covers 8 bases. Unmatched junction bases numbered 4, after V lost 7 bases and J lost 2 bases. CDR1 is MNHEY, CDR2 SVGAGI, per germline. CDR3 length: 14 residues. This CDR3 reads CASTQGATGNTIYF. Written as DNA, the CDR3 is TGTGCCAGCACCCAGGGGGCTACTGGAAACACCATATATTTT.

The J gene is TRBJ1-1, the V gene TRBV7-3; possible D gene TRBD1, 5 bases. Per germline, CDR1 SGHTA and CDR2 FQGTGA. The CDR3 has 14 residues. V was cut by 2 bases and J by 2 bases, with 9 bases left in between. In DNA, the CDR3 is TGTGCCAGCAGCTTATCGCAGGGTAACACTGAAGCTTTCTTT. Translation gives CASSLSQGNTEAFF. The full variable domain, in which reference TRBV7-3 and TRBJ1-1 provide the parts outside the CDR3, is GAGVSQTPSNKVTEKGKYVELRCDPISGHTALYWYRQSLGQGPEFLIYFQGTGAADDSGLPNDRFFAVRPEGSVSTLKIQRTERGDSAVYLCASSLSQGNTEAFFGQGTRLTVV.

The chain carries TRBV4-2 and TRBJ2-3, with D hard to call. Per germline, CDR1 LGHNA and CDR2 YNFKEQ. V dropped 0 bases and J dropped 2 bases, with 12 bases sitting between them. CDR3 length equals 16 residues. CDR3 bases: TGTGCCAGCAGCCAAGATGTTTCAGCTCTCACAGATACGCAGTATTTT. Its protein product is CASSQDVSALTDTQYF.

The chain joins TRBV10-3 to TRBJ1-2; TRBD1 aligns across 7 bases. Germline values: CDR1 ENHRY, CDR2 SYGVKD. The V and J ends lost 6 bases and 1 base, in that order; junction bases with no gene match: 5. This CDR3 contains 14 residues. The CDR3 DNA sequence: TGTGCCATCAGCAGACAGGGCCTTAACTATGGCTACACCTTC. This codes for CAISRQGLNYGYTF.

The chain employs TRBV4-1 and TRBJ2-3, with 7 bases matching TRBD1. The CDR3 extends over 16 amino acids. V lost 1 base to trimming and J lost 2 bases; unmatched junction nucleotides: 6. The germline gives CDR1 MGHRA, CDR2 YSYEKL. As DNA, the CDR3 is TGCGCCAGCAGCCAAGGACAGGGTCGATACACAGATACGCAGTATTTT. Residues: CASSQGQGRYTDTQYF.

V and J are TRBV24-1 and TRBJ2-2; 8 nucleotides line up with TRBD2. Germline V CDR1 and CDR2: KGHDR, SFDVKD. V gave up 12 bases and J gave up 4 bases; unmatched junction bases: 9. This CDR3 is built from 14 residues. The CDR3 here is CAAGAGGRTGELFF. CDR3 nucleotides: TGTGCCGCTGGCGCGGGGGGCCGCACCGGGGAGCTGTTTTTT.

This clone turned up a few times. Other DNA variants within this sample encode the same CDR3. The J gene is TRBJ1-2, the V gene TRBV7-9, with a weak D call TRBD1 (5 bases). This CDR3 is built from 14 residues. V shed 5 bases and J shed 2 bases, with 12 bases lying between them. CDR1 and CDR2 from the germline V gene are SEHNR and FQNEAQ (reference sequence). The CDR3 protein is CASSLPGTNYGYTF. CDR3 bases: TGTGCCAGCAGCCTCCCAGGGACCAACTATGGCTACACCTTC.